The clone carrying this T cell receptor beta chain was counted many times. Using unique molecular identifiers, the investigators prepared the TCRbeta library. TCRdb recomputed calls from the PCR reads with MiXCR, one row per CDR3 protein. The profile shows approximately 650,000 distinct CDR3 sequences, around 14% of them singletons. This CDR3 is 14 amino acids long. Germline loops: CDR1 MNHEY, CDR2 SMNVEV (reference sequence). Between the trimmed V and J ends, which lost 3 bases and 2 bases, there was a span of 9 bases. This entry is derived from a study of T-cell reconstitution after alpha-beta-depleted transplantation in children.

This TCR came from a girl aged 2 to 9 with congenital amegakaryocytic thrombocytopenia, due to receive a stem cell transplant. The chain links TRBV27 to TRBJ2-3, with D hard to call. Sequenced material: PBMCs, taken before TCRalphabeta/CD19-depleted stem cell transplant. The CDR3 loop is CASSFGILTDTQYF. The DNA of the CDR3 is TGTGCCAGCAGTTTTGGCATTCTCACAGATACGCAGTATTTT.